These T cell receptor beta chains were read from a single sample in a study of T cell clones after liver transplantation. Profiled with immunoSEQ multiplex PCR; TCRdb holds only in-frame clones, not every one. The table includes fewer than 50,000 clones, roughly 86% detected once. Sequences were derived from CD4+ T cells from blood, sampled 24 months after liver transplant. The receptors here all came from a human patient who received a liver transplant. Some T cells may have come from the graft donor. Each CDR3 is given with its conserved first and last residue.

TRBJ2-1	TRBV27	CASSTTGGDEQFF
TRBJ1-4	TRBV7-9	CASSDRQGGEKLFF
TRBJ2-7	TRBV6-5	CASSSPRREQYF
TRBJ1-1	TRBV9	CASSVGRGSINTEAFF
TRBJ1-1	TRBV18	CASSIPGHKNTEAFF
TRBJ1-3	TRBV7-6	CASSLVILGVGSGNTIYF
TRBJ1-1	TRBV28	CASEAGAMNTEAFF
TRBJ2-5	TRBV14	CASSLLGQTAGETQYF
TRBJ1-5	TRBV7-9	CASSLGQSNQPQHF
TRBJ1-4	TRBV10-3	CAARAGTTNEKLFF
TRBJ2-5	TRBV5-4	CASSLVRGAEETQYF
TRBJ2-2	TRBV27	CASSWGQGTGELFF
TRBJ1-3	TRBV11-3	CASSLSGRGTIYF
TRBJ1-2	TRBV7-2	CASKLPGANYGYTF
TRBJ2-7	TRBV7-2	CASSLDGRVTSEQYF
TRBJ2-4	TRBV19	CASSGRDRLAKNIQYF
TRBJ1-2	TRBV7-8	CASSSRLANYGYTF
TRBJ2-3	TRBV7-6	CASRDNTDTQYF
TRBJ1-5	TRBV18	CASSQDRNSNQPQHF
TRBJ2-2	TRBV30	CAWSHGQGITGELFF
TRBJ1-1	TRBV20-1	CSALDSTEAFF
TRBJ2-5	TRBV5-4	CASSPGTAQETQYF
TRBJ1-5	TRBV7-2	CASSLGGFVQPQHF
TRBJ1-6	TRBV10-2	CASSDPDRGYNSPLHF
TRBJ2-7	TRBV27	CASRQSGGEQYF
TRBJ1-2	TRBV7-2	CASSEPGQINYGYTF
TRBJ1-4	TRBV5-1	CASSYTGGNEKLFF
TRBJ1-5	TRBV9	CASSPNPGGSQPQHF
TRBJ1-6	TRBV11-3	CASSLEDNSPLHF
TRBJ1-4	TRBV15	CATSPGSNEKLFF
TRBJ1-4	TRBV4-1	CASSHVDRLNEKLFF
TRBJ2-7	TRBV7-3	CASSLSQGSYEQYF
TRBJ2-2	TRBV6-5	CATDRPTGELFF
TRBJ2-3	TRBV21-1	CASSLAGGGDTQYF
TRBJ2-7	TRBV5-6	CASSAWTSEAEYF
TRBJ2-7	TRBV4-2	CASSQVEGGLNEQYF
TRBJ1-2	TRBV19	CASTTGGSLGYTF
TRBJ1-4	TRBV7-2	CASSFGWATNEKLFF
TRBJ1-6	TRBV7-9	CASSLYPPRSPLHF
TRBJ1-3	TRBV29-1	CSVLGPGNTIYF
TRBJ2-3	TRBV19	CASKGGTDTQYF
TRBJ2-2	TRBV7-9	CASSFSGGGTGELFF
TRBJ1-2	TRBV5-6	CASSVGQGALGYTF
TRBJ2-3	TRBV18	CASSQGTSGSETDTQYF
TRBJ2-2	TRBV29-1	CSGDEGNTGELFF
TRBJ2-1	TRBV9	CASSPSPQHLNEQFF
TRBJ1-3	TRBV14	CASSYLGISGNTIYF
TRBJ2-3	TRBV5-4	CASSLGGQGFFTDTQYF
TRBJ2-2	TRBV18	CASSPTRRDTNTGELFF
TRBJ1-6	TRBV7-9	CASRPVGSSYNSPLHF
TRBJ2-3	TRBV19	CASSRQAGLRDTQYF
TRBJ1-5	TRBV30	CAWSLFNQPQHF
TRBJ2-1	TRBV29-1	CSVEGAGGNEQFF
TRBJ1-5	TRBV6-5	CASSYRQGSQPQHF
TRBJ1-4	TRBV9	CASSVTGGPFEKLFF